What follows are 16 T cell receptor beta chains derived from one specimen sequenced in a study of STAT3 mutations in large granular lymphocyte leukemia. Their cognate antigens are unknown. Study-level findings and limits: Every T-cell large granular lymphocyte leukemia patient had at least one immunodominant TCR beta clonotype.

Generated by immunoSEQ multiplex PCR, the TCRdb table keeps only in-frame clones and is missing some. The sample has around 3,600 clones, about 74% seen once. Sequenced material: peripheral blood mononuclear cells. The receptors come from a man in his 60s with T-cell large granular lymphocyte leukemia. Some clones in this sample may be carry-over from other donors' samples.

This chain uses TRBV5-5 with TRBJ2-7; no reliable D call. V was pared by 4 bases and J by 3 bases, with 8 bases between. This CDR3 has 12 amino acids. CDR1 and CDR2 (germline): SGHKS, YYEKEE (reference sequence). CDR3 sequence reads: CASSPTNYEQYF. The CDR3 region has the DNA TGTGCCAGCAGCCCTACTAACTACGAGCAGTACTTC.

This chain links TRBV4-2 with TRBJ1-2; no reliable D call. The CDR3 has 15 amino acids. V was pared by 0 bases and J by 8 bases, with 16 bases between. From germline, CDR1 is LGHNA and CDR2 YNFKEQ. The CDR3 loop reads CASSQDYGGLWGYTF. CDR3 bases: TGTGCCAGCAGCCAAGATTACGGAGGACTCTGGGGCTACACCTTC.

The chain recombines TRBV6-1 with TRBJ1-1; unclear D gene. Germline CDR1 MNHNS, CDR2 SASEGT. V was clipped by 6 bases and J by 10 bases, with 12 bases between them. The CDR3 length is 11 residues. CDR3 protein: CASRVYLVAFF. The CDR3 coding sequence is TGTGCCAGCAGGGTCTATTTGGTAGCTTTCTTT.

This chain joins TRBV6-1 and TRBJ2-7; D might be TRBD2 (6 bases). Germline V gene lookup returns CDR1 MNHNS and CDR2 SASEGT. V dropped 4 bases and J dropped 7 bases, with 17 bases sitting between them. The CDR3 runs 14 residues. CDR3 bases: TGTGCCAGCAGTGGGGCTAACCTCCGGGGGGAGCAGTACTTC. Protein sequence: CASSGANLRGEQYF.

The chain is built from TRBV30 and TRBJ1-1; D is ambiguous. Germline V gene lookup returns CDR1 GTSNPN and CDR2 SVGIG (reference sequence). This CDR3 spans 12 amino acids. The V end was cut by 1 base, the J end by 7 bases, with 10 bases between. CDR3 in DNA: TGTGCCTGGAGTGAAAGGCCAGGTGAAGCTTTCTTT. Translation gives CAWSERPGEAFF.

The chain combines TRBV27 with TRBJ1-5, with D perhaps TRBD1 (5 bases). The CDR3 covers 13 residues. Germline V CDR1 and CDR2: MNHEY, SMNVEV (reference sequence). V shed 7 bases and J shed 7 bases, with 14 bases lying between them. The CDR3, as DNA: TGTGCCAGCACCCAAGGGGTAGGACAGCCCCAGCATTTT. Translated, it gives CASTQGVGQPQHF.

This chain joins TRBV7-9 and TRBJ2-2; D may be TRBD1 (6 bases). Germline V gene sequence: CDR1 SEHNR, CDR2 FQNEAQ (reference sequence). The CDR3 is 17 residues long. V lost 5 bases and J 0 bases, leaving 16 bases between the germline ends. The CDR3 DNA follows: TGTGCCAGCAGCATTGACAGGAGATTCGCGAACACCGGGGAGCTGTTTTTT. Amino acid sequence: CASSIDRRFANTGELFF.

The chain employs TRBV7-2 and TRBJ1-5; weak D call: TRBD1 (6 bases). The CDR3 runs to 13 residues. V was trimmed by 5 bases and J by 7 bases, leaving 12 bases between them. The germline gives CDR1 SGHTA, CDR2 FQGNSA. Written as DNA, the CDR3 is TGTGCCAGCAGCGAGACACAGGGACAGCCCCAGCATTTT. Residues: CASSETQGQPQHF. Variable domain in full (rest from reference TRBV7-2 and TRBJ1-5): GAGVSQSPSNKVTEKGKDVELRCDPISGHTALYWYRQSLGQGLEFLIYFQGNSAPDKSGLPSDRFSAERTGGSVSTLTIQRTQQEDSAVYLCASSETQGQPQHFGDGTRLSIL.

DNA of the CDR3: TGTGCCAGCAGCGTAGCAGGGGTCTCAGATACGCAGTATTTT. This translates into CASSVAGVSDTQYF. The gene calls are TRBV9 and TRBJ2-3; D is perhaps TRBD1 (6 bases). The CDR3 is made up of 14 amino acids. CDR1 SGDLS and CDR2 YYNGEE come from the germline V gene. V lost 0 bases, J lost 4 bases, and 9 bases lay in between.

The CDR3 reads CSVTPRTGGFNEQFF. CDR3 bases: TGCAGCGTGACCCCTAGGACAGGGGGCTTCAATGAGCAGTTCTTC. This chain links TRBV29-1 with TRBJ2-1; 11 bases fit TRBD1. CDR1 and CDR2 from the germline V gene are SQVTM and ANQGSEA. Germline trimming cut 6 bases from V and 6 bases from J; bases unmatched to any gene: 10. The CDR3 is made up of 15 amino acids.

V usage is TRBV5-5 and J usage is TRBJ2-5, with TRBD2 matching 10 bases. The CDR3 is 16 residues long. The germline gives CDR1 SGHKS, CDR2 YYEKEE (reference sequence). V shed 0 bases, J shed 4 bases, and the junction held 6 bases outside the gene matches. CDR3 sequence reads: CASSLEVASGRETQYF. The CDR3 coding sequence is TGTGCCAGCAGCTTGGAAGTGGCTAGCGGGAGAGAGACCCAGTACTTC.

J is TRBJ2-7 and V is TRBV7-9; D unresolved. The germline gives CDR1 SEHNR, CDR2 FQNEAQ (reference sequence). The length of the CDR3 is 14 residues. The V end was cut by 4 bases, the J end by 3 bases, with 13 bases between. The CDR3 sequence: CASSSGGYDYEQYF. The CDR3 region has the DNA TGTGCCAGCAGCTCCGGCGGTTACGACTACGAGCAGTACTTC.

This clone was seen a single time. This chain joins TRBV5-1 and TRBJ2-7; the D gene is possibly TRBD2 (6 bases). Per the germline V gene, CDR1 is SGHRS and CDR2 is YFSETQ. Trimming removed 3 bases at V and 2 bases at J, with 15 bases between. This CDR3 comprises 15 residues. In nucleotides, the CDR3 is TGCGCCAGCAGCTGGCGGGACTCCGCCACCTACGAGCAGTACTTC. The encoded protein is CASSWRDSATYEQYF.

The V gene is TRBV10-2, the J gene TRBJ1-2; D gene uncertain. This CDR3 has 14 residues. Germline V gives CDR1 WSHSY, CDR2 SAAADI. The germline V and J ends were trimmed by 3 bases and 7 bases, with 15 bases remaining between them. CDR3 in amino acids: CASSDAWGFRGYTF. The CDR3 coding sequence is TGCGCCAGCAGTGACGCTTGGGGATTTCGTGGCTACACCTTC.

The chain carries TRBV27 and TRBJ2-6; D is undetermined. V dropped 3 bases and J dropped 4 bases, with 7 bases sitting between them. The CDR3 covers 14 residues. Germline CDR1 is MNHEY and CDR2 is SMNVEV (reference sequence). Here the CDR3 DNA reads TGTGCCAGCAGTTTTGAGTCCGGGGCCAACGTCCTGACTTTC. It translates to CASSFESGANVLTF.

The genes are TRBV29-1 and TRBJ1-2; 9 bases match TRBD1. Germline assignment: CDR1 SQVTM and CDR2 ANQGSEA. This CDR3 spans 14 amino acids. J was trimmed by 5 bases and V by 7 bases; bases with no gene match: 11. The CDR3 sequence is CSAAIGQGPYGYTF. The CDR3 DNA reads TGCAGCGCTGCGATTGGACAGGGGCCTTATGGCTACACCTTC.